This entry concerns a single T cell receptor (beta chain). Per germline, CDR1 LNHDA and CDR2 SQIVND (reference sequence). The CDR3 extends over 15 amino acids. Losses at the gene ends were 5 bases for V and 4 bases for J; bases not matched to a gene: 9. This entry belongs to a study of blood T cell repertoires in COVID-19. Per the original data handling: Scientists estimated how many nucleated cells there were by amplifying reference gene primers. Sequenced by immunoSEQ multiplex PCR; TCRdb stores in-frame clones only, minus some. V, J and clone size derive from that table, while D and trimming were established from the DNA sequence. This table has fewer than 200,000 clones, roughly 90% appearing once.

The chain uses TRBV19 and TRBJ2-7; TRBD1 matches at 9 bases. This sequence originates from a man aged 18 to 29 with COVID-19, enrolled during active disease. Material for sequencing was peripheral blood. The CDR3 reads CASSVTGGQPYEQYF. DNA for the CDR3: TGTGCCAGTAGTGTAACAGGGGGCCAACCGTACGAGCAGTACTTC.